What follows describes a single TCR beta chain. Its antigen remains unidentified. Data came from immunoSEQ multiplex PCR; TCRdb stores just in-frame clones and leaves some out. The profile shows about 150,000 clones, 85% to 95% of them singletons. The source of the sample is a study of T cell responses to AZD1222 COVID-19 vaccine. The wider study: Analyses pooled second doses at about 4 or about 12 weeks.

Germline CDR1 is SNHLY and CDR2 is FYNNEI. The CDR3 runs 14 residues. V lost 10 bases and J 9 bases, leaving 24 bases between the germline ends. Study-level results: Just a handful of AZD1222 recipients tested seropositive at baseline. Most donors were white British, females outnumbered males, and clonal diversity was possibly underestimated.

The sequence was obtained from an adult in good health. The sequencing here drew on peripheral blood, taken on day 0 of AZD1222 vaccination. The J gene is TRBJ1-2, the V gene TRBV2, with D tentatively TRBD1 (6 bases). The CDR3 is CATRQGQSSRSYTF. The DNA for the CDR3 is TGTGCCACCCGGCAGGGGCAGAGTTCGCGGAGCTACACCTTC.